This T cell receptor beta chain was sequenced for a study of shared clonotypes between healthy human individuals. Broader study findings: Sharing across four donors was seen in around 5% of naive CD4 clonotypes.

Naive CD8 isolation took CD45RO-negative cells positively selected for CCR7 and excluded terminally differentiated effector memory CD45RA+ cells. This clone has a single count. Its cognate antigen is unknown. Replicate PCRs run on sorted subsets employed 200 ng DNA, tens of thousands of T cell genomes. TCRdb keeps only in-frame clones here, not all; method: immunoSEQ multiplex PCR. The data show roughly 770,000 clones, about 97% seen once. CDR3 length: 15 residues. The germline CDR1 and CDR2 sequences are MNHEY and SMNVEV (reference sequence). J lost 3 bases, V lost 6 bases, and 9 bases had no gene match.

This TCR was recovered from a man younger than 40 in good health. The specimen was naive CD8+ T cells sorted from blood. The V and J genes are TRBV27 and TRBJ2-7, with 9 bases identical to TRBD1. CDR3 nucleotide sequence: TGTGCCAGCAGCCGCCCGGGACAGGGCCGCTACGAGCAGTACTTC. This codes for CASSRPGQGRYEQYF.